The sequence of this TCR beta chain was determined in a study of cytomegalovirus exposure and HLA in healthy donors. Sequencing was performed with immunoSEQ multiplex PCR; in TCRdb, only in-frame clones are kept and a portion is missing. The table has some 160,000 clones, approximately 90% seen once; the top ten hold 3%. Comments on this clone: Its antigen is undetermined.

Study results and caveats: For cytomegalovirus status, the classifier reportedly gave diagnoses with high specificity and sensitivity. Cytomegalovirus-associated TCR beta chains were listed, numbering over 150. One later analysis, an examination of the 120 validation repertoires, found that first-cohort TCR clusters tended to co-occur in them.

The donors belonged to the roughly 130-subject validation cohort, separate from the roughly 670-subject first cohort. The material sequenced was PBMCs. The TCR comes from a man aged 18 to 30 in good health and CMV-seronegative.

In nucleotides, the CDR3 is TGTGCCAGCAGTTTACGACGCCCAAGCGGGCTAGGGACTAATGAAAAACTGTTTTTT. Protein sequence: CASSLRRPSGLGTNEKLFF. J is TRBJ1-4 and V is TRBV27; D ambiguous. Germline assignment: CDR1 MNHEY and CDR2 SMNVEV (reference sequence). V lost 2 bases and J 2 bases, leaving 21 bases between the germline ends. The CDR3 consists of 19 residues. Full variable domain (missing parts from reference TRBV27 and TRBJ1-4): EAQVTQNPRYLITVTGKKLTVTCSQNMNHEYMSWYRQDPGLGLRQIYYSMNVEVTDKGDVPEGYKVSRKEKRNFPLILESPSPNQTSLYFCASSLRRPSGLGTNEKLFFGSGTQLSVL.